This TCR beta chain was obtained from a study of Graves' ophthalmopathy and Graves' hyperthyroidism. Findings of the study overall: The 13-signature model separated ophthalmopathy from stable hyperthyroidism at over 85% sensitivity and roughly 80% specificity.

From RNA, the CDR3 regions of TCR beta chains were amplified and sequenced. HTBI primers served in a first-round RT-PCR, which a second-round multiplex PCR followed. TCRdb called the multiplex PCR reads again in MiXCR, with one record for every CDR3 protein. The table records over a million distinct CDR3 sequences, about two fifths of them present only once. Germline values: CDR1 SQVTM, CDR2 ANQGSEA. The CDR3 has 10 amino acids. Trimming pared 6 bases from V and 8 bases from J, leaving 10 bases between. Hyperthyroidism patients, all newly diagnosed, had under 2 months' duration and ages of 18 to 65. Symptoms, serum thyroxine and TRAb, thyroid ultrasound, and orbital computed tomography formed the diagnostic basis. Points on this clonotype: The antigen remains unidentified.

The genes are TRBV29-1 and TRBJ1-2; D is perhaps TRBD1 (5 bases). The sequenced sample was peripheral blood or thyroid tissue (not recorded which). This clonotype was sampled from an adult man with Graves' hyperthyroidism. CDR3 coding DNA: TGCAGCGTCCACGGGGGGGGCTACACCTTC. Translating gives CSVHGGGYTF. Full variable domain (outside the CDR3, taken from reference TRBV29-1 and TRBJ1-2): SAVISQKPSRDICQRGTSLTIQCQVDSQVTMMFWYRQQPGQSLTLIATANQGSEATYESGFVIDKFPISRPNLTFSTLTVSNMSPEDSSIYLCSVHGGGYTFGSGTRLTVV.